The entry below gives a single T cell receptor (beta chain) sequence along with its context. Its antigen is unknown. A far more abundant clone sits one base away, making this likely a read error. The donors were healthy, HIV-negative adults who had no recently reported acute infections or vaccinations. Every donor was a Caucasian adult living in Nashville, Tennessee, USA. For unsorted samples, 85 million to 100 million PBMCs were counted, and genomic DNA was extracted using the QIAamp DNA Blood Mini kit. Blood was obtained by leukapheresis, after which PBMCs were separated by Ficoll-Histopaque density gradient centrifugation and cryopreserved in liquid nitrogen vapor phase. Looking up the germline V gene yields CDR1 LGHNA and CDR2 YNFKEQ. The CDR3 runs 15 residues from the cysteine to the phenylalanine. The DNA shown is the 45-base CDR3, in frame from base 1. These data belong to a study of shared clonotypes between healthy human individuals (dated by TCRdb to the early 2020s). Broadly, across the study: The cohort included three men and a couple of women between 18 and 49 years of age. To estimate repertoire size and how much clonotype sharing occurs between individuals, the study deeply sequenced the blood TCR repertoires of 5 or 6 healthy adults. Libraries were prepared and TCR repertoires were sequenced by different laboratories using diverse techniques, in order to increase sequencing depth and limit assay-specific biases. Between about 0.8 and 9 billion PBMCs per donor were obtained by leukapheresis. Findings and caveats that apply to the study as a whole: Because the study included only a small number of donors, the genetic and exposure-history diversity represented was limited. Pairwise subsampling indicated that sequencing depth was expected to affect the degree of clonotype sharing among donors. Sampling was restricted to blood, and TCR repertoires in tissues likely differ from the TCR repertoires found in blood.

TCR CDR3 regions were amplified from genomic DNA by multiplex PCR using the deep immunoSEQ assay. Genomic DNA extracted from each cell subset was distributed evenly over all wells of several immunoSEQ 96-well plates, and each plate served as one replicate. For unsorted PBMC, around 330 ng genomic DNA, equal to 25,000 to 35,000 T cell genomes, was loaded into each replicate PCR. Ten immunoSEQ deep assay plates were used to sequence unsorted PBMC genomic DNA. Purified libraries were measured with a Qubit 3.0 fluorometer, size-checked on a Bioanalyzer 2100, and measured again with the KAPA Library Quantification kit. Every immunoSEQ 96-well plate was sequenced on a dedicated single-read 150-cycle Illumina NextSeq 550 flow cell. Concerning the study's data processing: The immunoSEQ output contained only junctional sequences without quality scores, so filtering could not match that applied to full-length reads. Sequences were annotated with PyIR, a Python wrapper for IgBLAST v1.9, using IMGT germline references to assign V/J genes and CDR3. Any read was removed if the V/J assignment was weak (E-value above 1e-6), the CDR3 was missing, or the read contained stop codons, out-of-frame junctions, or ambiguous translated residues. A V3J clonotype was defined by an identical inferred V gene, J gene, and CDR3 amino acid sequence. Percentage overlap between repertoires was computed as shared unique clonotypes divided by the size of the smaller repertoire. Richness of each repertoire was evaluated using RTK rarefaction, the Chao1 estimator, and Recon v2.1 estimates of unobserved clonotypes. TCRdb stores this immuneACCESS table with in-frame sequences only. Part of the clones is absent; in the studies checked, under half of the shortfall reflects unresolved V genes, and no reason is known for the rest. V and J calls and clone size come straight from that table; D and trimming were deduced from the DNA. This sample has approximately 500,000 clones in its table, and about 85% of those were observed once. The top ten clonotypes cover roughly an eighth of the sample.

Sequences were obtained from PBMCs. This chain joins TRBV4-2 to TRBJ1-5; the D gene lacks a confident call. This sequence was found in a middle-aged woman in good health. Some clones in this sample may be carry-over from other donors' samples. The nucleotide sequence reads as follows: TGTGCCAGCGGCCAAGATGGGGTCCAAAATCAGCCCCAGCATTTT. This gives the protein CASGQDGVQNQPQHF.